These 23 T cell receptor beta chains were all obtained from the same sample, sequenced in a study of cytomegalovirus exposure and HLA in healthy donors (dated by TCRdb to about 2017). Preparation of the library involved the immunoSEQ multiplex PCR assay. The source is immuneACCESS, and TCRdb retained only in-frame sequences with V and J called. Part of the clones is not carried over; for the studies checked, unresolved V genes explain less than half of this, and the remainder is unexplained. The sample profile shows fewer than 60,000 clones; roughly 89% of them were found once. Over 12% of the sample goes to the ten largest clones. The sequencing sample was made of PBMCs. Receptor source: a young woman in good health and CMV-seronegative.

V is TRBV29-1 and J is TRBJ2-1; the D gene is possibly TRBD2 (5 bases). Germline V lookup: CDR1 SQVTM, CDR2 ANQGSEA. Trimming took off 2 bases at V and 3 bases at J, with 11 bases between the two ends. The CDR3 length is 14 residues. Written as DNA, the CDR3 is TGCAGCGTTGAATCCCGGAGCGGCTACAATGAGCAGTTCTTC. This gives the protein CSVESRSGYNEQFF.

V gene TRBV28 combines with J gene TRBJ2-2, with D maybe TRBD2 (5 bases). Germline assignment: CDR1 MDHEN and CDR2 SYDVKM. The CDR3 sequence is 15 residues long. Trimming removed 6 bases from V and 2 bases from J, with 13 bases in between. In DNA, the CDR3 is TGTGCCAGCAGGGATGGACGGACTAACACCGGGGAGCTGTTTTTT. Translation gives CASRDGRTNTGELFF. The whole variable domain, filled in from reference TRBV28 and TRBJ2-2, reads DVKVTQSSRYLVKRTGEKVFLECVQDMDHENMFWYRQDPGLGLRLIYFSYDVKMKEKGDIPEGYSVSREKKERFSLILESASTNQTSMYLCASRDGRTNTGELFFGEGSRLTVL.

The chain is built from TRBV28 and TRBJ1-5, with D perhaps TRBD1 (5 bases). The V gene lost 1 base and the J gene lost 4 bases, with 14 bases spanning the gap. The CDR3 is made up of 16 amino acids. The germline gives CDR1 MDHEN, CDR2 SYDVKM. CDR3 sequence: CASSLSLGRGNQPQHF. CDR3 in DNA: TGTGCCAGCAGTTTATCATTGGGGCGCGGTAATCAGCCCCAGCATTTT.

The V and J genes are TRBV19 and TRBJ2-5, with D possibly TRBD1 on 6 matching bases. Trimming took 5 bases from V and 5 from J, leaving 12 bases between them. CDR1 LNHDA and CDR2 SQIVND come from the germline V gene (reference sequence). The CDR3 covers 13 residues. This chain's CDR3 is CASSLTRGETQYF. The CDR3 DNA follows: TGTGCCAGTAGTTTAACCAGGGGTGAGACCCAGTACTTC.

The rearrangement joins TRBV4-2 to TRBJ2-3, with 11 bases aligning to TRBD2. The CDR3 has 16 residues. Germline V gene data show CDR1 as LGHNA and CDR2 as YNFKEQ. The junction had 7 bases not matched to a gene; V was cut back by 5 bases and J by 3 bases. The CDR3 spells CASSIRTSGLTDTQYF. In DNA form, the CDR3 reads TGTGCCAGCAGCATTCGGACTAGCGGGCTTACAGATACGCAGTATTTT.

The chain employs TRBV6-5 and TRBJ2-7, with D perhaps TRBD2 (6 bases). This CDR3 contains 13 residues. Trimming pared 2 bases from V and 4 bases from J, leaving 9 bases between. The V gene's germline CDR1 is MNHEY and CDR2 SVGAGI. This CDR3 is CASSYVRGYEQYF. DNA for the CDR3: TGTGCCAGCAGTTACGTCCGGGGGTACGAGCAGTACTTC.

This chain links TRBV5-6 with TRBJ2-1, with TRBD2 matching 11 bases. Germline trimming cut 4 bases from V and 6 bases from J; bases unmatched to any gene: 3. Germline V lookup: CDR1 SGHDT, CDR2 YYEEEE. This CDR3 contains 14 residues. The CDR3 spells CASSILAGANEQFF. As DNA, the CDR3 is TGTGCCAGCAGCATACTAGCGGGGGCCAATGAGCAGTTCTTC.

This chain connects TRBV27 to TRBJ1-1; D gene uncertain. V was cut by 0 bases and J by 1 base, with 6 bases left in between. The CDR3 has 14 amino acids. Germline CDR1 reads MNHEY; CDR2 reads SMNVEV (reference sequence). The CDR3: CASSLSRGNTEAFF. The CDR3 coding sequence is TGTGCCAGCAGTTTATCTCGGGGGAACACTGAAGCTTTCTTT.

This clone was seen only once. The chain is built from TRBV6-5 and TRBJ1-2; 8 nucleotides match TRBD1. Germline values: CDR1 MNHEY, CDR2 SVGAGI. V lost 6 bases, J lost 5 bases, and 8 bases stayed unmatched. This CDR3 contains 14 residues. In DNA, the CDR3 is TGTGCCAGCAGCGTGGACAGGGAGCTTTATGGCTACACCTTC. Encoded protein: CASSVDRELYGYTF.

The chain combines TRBV29-1 with TRBJ1-4; 8 bases line up with TRBD1. CDR3 length equals 14 residues. Germline CDR1 is SQVTM and CDR2 is ANQGSEA. V was pared by 5 bases and J by 12 bases, with 14 bases of the junction left unmatched. CDR3 nucleotides: TGCAGCGTTCTCACCGGGACAGGTCGAGCGGAACTGTTTTTT. This encodes CSVLTGTGRAELFF.

The gene calls are TRBV20-1 and TRBJ2-3; a possible D gene is TRBD2 (6 bases). Germline V CDR1 and CDR2: DFQATT, SNEGSKA (reference sequence). V was cut by 6 bases and J by 10 bases, with 14 bases left in between. This CDR3 spans 11 amino acids. The CDR3 sequence is CSALEGTAQYF. CDR3 sequence (DNA): TGCAGTGCCCTCGAAGGGACTGCGCAGTATTTT.

The rearrangement uses TRBV9 and TRBJ2-1; 12 bases align to TRBD2. CDR3 length equals 17 residues. V shed 3 bases and J 7 bases; nucleotides not matched to a gene: 11. In germline, CDR1 is SGDLS, CDR2 YYNGEE. The CDR3 is CASSALGLAGIGNEQFF. CDR3 DNA: TGTGCCAGCAGCGCCCTAGGACTAGCGGGAATAGGGAATGAGCAGTTCTTC. The variable domain in full, with the rest retrieved from reference TRBV9 and TRBJ2-1, is DSGVTQTPKHLITATGQRVTLRCSPRSGDLSVYWYQQSLDQGLQFLIQYYNGEERAKGNILERFSAQQFPDLHSELNLSSLELGDSALYFCASSALGLAGIGNEQFFGPGTRLTVL.

The chain combines TRBV4-3 with TRBJ2-1; 8 bases align to TRBD2. The CDR3 runs 15 residues. Trimming at V came to 0 bases and at J to 7 bases, leaving 5 bases not matched to a gene. Germline V gene sequence: CDR1 LGHNA, CDR2 YSLEER. The CDR3 region is CASSQDQRESNEQFF. The CDR3 nucleotides read TGCGCCAGCAGCCAAGATCAGCGGGAGTCTAATGAGCAGTTCTTC.

The chain uses TRBV10-3 and TRBJ1-4, with 12 positions matching TRBD1. The CDR3 loop spans 15 amino acids. Germline V gene data show CDR1 as ENHRY and CDR2 as SYGVKD. V was clipped by 6 bases and J by 8 bases; unmatched bases: 7. CDR3 coding DNA: TGTGCCATCAGCGCCGGGACAGGGGGCCTAGAAAAACTGTTTTTT. It specifies CAISAGTGGLEKLFF.

About this clone itself: The sample contains more than one DNA sequence encoding this CDR3. The chain joins TRBV9 to TRBJ1-1; 8 nucleotides align to TRBD1. Germline-derived CDR1 and CDR2 are SGDLS and YYNGEE. The CDR3 is 15 residues long. Germline trimming cut 0 bases from V and 1 base from J; bases unmatched to any gene: 2. In DNA, the CDR3 is TGTGCCAGCAGCGTAGCAGGGGGCGGGAACACTGAAGCTTTCTTT. It encodes CASSVAGGGNTEAFF.

The chain is built from TRBV6-1 and TRBJ1-1; D gene ambiguous. V dropped 7 bases and J dropped 4 bases, with 10 bases sitting between them. Germline lookup yields CDR1 MNHNS and CDR2 SASEGT. The length of the CDR3 is 12 residues. CDR3: CASKKFSTEAFF. Here the CDR3 DNA reads TGTGCCAGCAAAAAGTTCAGCACTGAAGCTTTCTTT.

J is TRBJ1-1 and V is TRBV9; D is perhaps TRBD1 (6 bases). CDR3 size: 14 residues. Germline loops: CDR1 SGDLS, CDR2 YYNGEE. V dropped 4 bases and J dropped 3 bases, with 13 bases sitting between them. Here the CDR3 DNA reads TGTGCCAGCAGCAACCGGGACACCTACACTGAAGCTTTCTTT. Protein: CASSNRDTYTEAFF.

This chain links TRBV9 with TRBJ1-5; D perhaps matches TRBD1 (5 bases). The CDR3 is 17 residues long. Germline V gives CDR1 SGDLS, CDR2 YYNGEE. V was cut by 0 bases and J by 3 bases, with 16 bases left in between. In DNA, the CDR3 is TGTGCCAGCAGCGTAGAAGCTGGCGACAGCTTCAATCAGCCCCAGCATTTT. It specifies CASSVEAGDSFNQPQHF.

J is TRBJ1-5 and V is TRBV19; TRBD1 matches at 9 bases. The CDR3 runs to 16 residues. With 5 bases clipped from V and 0 bases from J, the junction kept 5 bases outside the gene matches. Germline V gene data show CDR1 as LNHDA and CDR2 as SQIVND (reference sequence). In DNA, the CDR3 is TGTGCCAGTAGTGGGACAGGGTGGTATAGCAATCAGCCCCAGCATTTT. Translating it yields CASSGTGWYSNQPQHF.

V is TRBV19 and J is TRBJ2-7; D is possibly TRBD1 (5 bases). V lost 2 bases and J lost 4, with 15 bases in between. Germline CDR1 and CDR2: LNHDA and SQIVND (reference sequence). There are 15 residues in the CDR3. The CDR3 DNA follows: TGTGCCAGTAGTATATACGCCCAGGGTCGGTACGAGCAGTACTTC. Its translation is CASSIYAQGRYEQYF.

V gene TRBV6-5 combines with J gene TRBJ1-2, with 10 bases aligning to TRBD1. The CDR3 has 14 residues. Germline CDR1 reads MNHEY; CDR2 reads SVGAGI. Losses at the gene ends were 6 bases for V and 3 bases for J; bases not matched to a gene: 4. CDR3 sequence reads: CASSDRGRDYGYTF. CDR3 DNA: TGTGCCAGCAGCGACAGGGGGCGCGACTATGGCTACACCTTC.

The gene calls are TRBV9 and TRBJ2-7; no firm D call. The CDR3 has 11 residues. Trimming took off 3 bases at V and 5 bases at J, with 6 bases between the two ends. CDR1 SGDLS and CDR2 YYNGEE come from the germline V gene. CDR3 nucleotide sequence: TGTGCCAGCAGCGCAGGTAACGAGCAGTACTTC. This gives the protein CASSAGNEQYF.

This clone came up a few times. V gene TRBV18 combines with J gene TRBJ2-3, with TRBD2 matching over 10 bases. The V gene's germline CDR1 is KGHSH and CDR2 LQKENI. The junction had 14 bases not matched to a gene; V was cut back by 6 bases and J by 2 bases. CDR3 length equals 18 residues. The CDR3 loop reads CASSPPLTSGRHTDTQYF. For the CDR3, the DNA is TGTGCCAGCTCCCCGCCCCTGACTAGCGGGCGTCACACAGATACGCAGTATTTT.